The next 24 T cell receptor beta chains were all read from a single sample in a study of blood T cells in healthy people across ages. Then a second PCR, running roughly 6 to 11 cycles, was carried out with a sample-barcoded 5' primer and a J-beta primer mix. Each CDR3 protein is one row after TCRdb ran MiXCR on the 5' RACE reads. The sample carries over 1,200,000 distinct CDR3 sequences, around 59% recorded once. The sequenced material came from blood. All receptors derive from a man between 18 and 29 years old in good health.

This clonotype was counted between two and nine times. V is TRBV6-6 and J is TRBJ2-7; D unresolved. Germline loops: CDR1 MNHNY, CDR2 SVGAGI (reference sequence). The CDR3 sequence is 12 residues long. The V and J ends lost 9 bases and 1 base respectively, with 10 bases between them. As DNA, the CDR3 is TGTGCCAGTGGGGTGGTTTCCTACGAGCAGTACTTC. As protein: CASGVVSYEQYF.

With regard to this clonotype: A junction end diverges from the germline sequence, so it may reflect a read error. The chain carries TRBV4-3 and TRBJ2-6; the D gene is possibly TRBD1 (5 bases). The CDR3 is 14 amino acids. CDR1 is LGHNA, CDR2 YSLEER, per germline. The CDR3 is CASSLNSGANALTF. The DNA for the CDR3 is TGCGCCAGCAGTTTAAACTCTGGGGCCAACGCCCTGACTTTC.

Of note for this clonotype: Since a much larger clone is just one base distant, this may be a read error. The chain employs TRBV29-1 and TRBJ2-5; D ambiguous. V was shortened by 4 bases and J by 11 bases, with 23 bases between the two germline ends. In germline, CDR1 is SQVTM, CDR2 ANQGSEA. There are 14 residues in the CDR3. CDR3 protein: CSVVVWVLDNEQYF. In DNA, the CDR3 is TGCAGCGTTGTTGTGTGGGTTTTAGACAATGAGCAGTACTTC.

This clonotype turned up a few times. CDR3 loop: CAISEVGRGGSGANVLTF. CDR3 in DNA: TGTGCCATCAGTGAAGTTGGCAGGGGCGGATCTGGGGCCAACGTCCTGACTTTC. The chain combines TRBV10-3 with TRBJ2-6; D might be TRBD1 (6 bases). Trimming removed 3 bases from V and 1 base from J, with 16 bases in between. The CDR3 consists of 18 residues. Per germline, CDR1 ENHRY and CDR2 SYGVKD.

Points on this clonotype: The junction departs from the called germline gene at one end, perhaps through a read error. The chain uses TRBV6-1 and TRBJ2-1; unclear D gene. Germline-derived CDR1 and CDR2 are MNHNS and SASEGT. The CDR3 covers 15 residues. CDR3 sequence: CASSEIPIPYNEQFF. The DNA of the CDR3 is TGTGCCAGTAGTGAAATACCGATACCCTACAATGAGCAGTTCTTC.

V gene TRBV2 combines with J gene TRBJ2-3; D might be TRBD2 (6 bases). The CDR3 totals 13 residues. V lost 4 bases to trimming and J lost 8 bases, with 13 bases between them. Germline V gives CDR1 SNHLY, CDR2 FYNNEI. The DNA for the CDR3 is TGTGCCAGCAGTGTCGGGAGCCGGGGTACGCAGTATTTT. The encoded protein is CASSVGSRGTQYF.

This sequence joins TRBV25-1 and TRBJ2-3; tentatively, D is TRBD2 (5 bases). Trimming removed 4 bases from V and 3 bases from J, with 11 bases in between. The CDR3 runs 14 residues. Per the germline V gene, CDR1 is MGHDK and CDR2 is SYGVNS. The CDR3 nucleotides read TGTGCCAGCAGTGTTGGCGGGTTAACAGATACGCAGTATTTT. Translated, it gives CASSVGGLTDTQYF.

This clonotype was detected only a few times. V is TRBV20-1 and J is TRBJ1-5, with a weak D call TRBD1 (5 bases). The germline CDR1 and CDR2 sequences are DFQATT and SNEGSKA (reference sequence). CDR3 length: 14 amino acids. The V and J ends lost 2 bases and 4 bases respectively, with 12 bases between them. CDR3 residues: CSARQGWPNQPQHF. CDR3 coding DNA: TGCAGTGCTAGACAGGGATGGCCAAATCAGCCCCAGCATTTT.

DNA for the CDR3: TGCGCCAGCAGTGAGGGGACTAGTCCCGAAGAGACCCAGTACTTC. Translating it yields CASSEGTSPEETQYF. The chain links TRBV10-1 to TRBJ2-5, with 8 bases that match TRBD2. Looked up from germline, CDR1 is WNHNN and CDR2 is SYGVQD (reference sequence). V gave up 2 bases and J gave up 3 bases; unmatched junction bases: 5. The CDR3 has 15 amino acids.

The chain combines TRBV11-2 with TRBJ2-5, with D perhaps TRBD1 or TRBD2 (5 bases each). The CDR3 is 13 amino acids. Germline V gene lookup returns CDR1 SGHAT and CDR2 FQNNGV. V was pared by 6 bases and J by 4 bases, with 12 bases between. The CDR3 bases are TGTGCCAGCAGTCCCCCCGGGGCAGAGACCCAGTACTTC. Translation gives CASSPPGAETQYF.

The chain uses TRBV29-1 and TRBJ1-4; D not resolved. Trimming shortened V by 6 bases and J by 7 bases, and 12 bases separated the two germline ends. This CDR3 spans 12 amino acids. Germline CDR1 is SQVTM and CDR2 is ANQGSEA. CDR3 amino acids: CSVKADGEKLFF. In DNA, the CDR3 is TGCAGCGTAAAAGCAGATGGTGAAAAACTGTTTTTT.

This sequence joins TRBV20-1 and TRBJ2-5; 9 positions match TRBD2. Germline V gives CDR1 DFQATT, CDR2 SNEGSKA (reference sequence). Trimming took 5 bases from V and 11 from J; bases not matched to a gene: 18. The CDR3 spans 15 residues. Here the CDR3 reads CSARTLAGRYNEQYF. CDR3 nucleotides: TGCAGTGCTCGAACCCTAGCGGGGAGATACAATGAGCAGTACTTC.

This clonotype showed up just once. V and J are TRBV7-2 and TRBJ2-7, with 7 bases fitting TRBD2. V dropped 6 bases and J dropped 3; count of bases not matched to a gene: 11. CDR3 size: 15 residues. Germline V gives CDR1 SGHTA, CDR2 FQGNSA. CDR3 sequence reads: CASSLRGGALYEQYF. The CDR3 DNA sequence: TGTGCCAGCAGTTTACGCGGGGGAGCCCTCTACGAGCAGTACTTC.

This clonotype was seen more than once but under ten times. The genes are TRBV2 and TRBJ1-5; 7 bases map to TRBD1. The J segment lost 2 bases and the V segment lost 7 bases, leaving 8 bases of the junction unmatched. The CDR3 sequence is 15 residues long. Germline assignment: CDR1 SNHLY and CDR2 FYNNEI. The CDR3 bases are TGTGCCAGCATAGCGGACAGGAGTGGCAATCAGCCCCAGCATTTT. As protein: CASIADRSGNQPQHF.

This chain connects TRBV6-1 to TRBJ1-4, with D hard to call. V lost 6 bases and J lost 6, with 11 bases in between. In germline, CDR1 is MNHNS, CDR2 SASEGT. The CDR3 has 13 amino acids. The CDR3 is CASRDGADEKLFF. CDR3 DNA: TGTGCCAGCAGGGACGGAGCCGATGAAAAACTGTTTTTT.

The chain recombines TRBV28 with TRBJ2-7, with 11 bases matching TRBD2. This CDR3 comprises 11 residues. The junction had 1 base not matched to a gene; V was cut back by 10 bases and J by 5 bases. Germline values: CDR1 MDHEN, CDR2 SYDVKM. CDR3 sequence reads: CATLAGDEQYF. The CDR3 DNA sequence: TGTGCCACACTAGCGGGGGACGAGCAGTACTTC.

This chain joins TRBV6-2 or TRBV6-3 and TRBJ1-5; 7 positions match TRBD1. V was clipped by 6 bases and J by 1 base; unmatched bases: 15. Germline V lookup: CDR1 MNHEY, CDR2 SVGEGT. The CDR3 covers 18 residues. The CDR3 is CASSIRPSRGLSNQPQHF. The CDR3 coding sequence is TGTGCCAGCAGCATACGACCCTCCAGGGGGTTAAGCAATCAGCCCCAGCATTTT.

The chain carries TRBV3-1 and TRBJ2-3; 10 positions agree with TRBD1. Trimming at V came to 8 bases and at J to 4 bases, leaving 9 bases not matched to a gene. Germline V gene sequence: CDR1 LGHDT, CDR2 YNNKEL (reference sequence). This CDR3 region has 15 residues. As DNA, the CDR3 is TGTGCCAGCCGCGAGAGAGGGACAGGGGCAGATACGCAGTATTTT. Translated: CASRERGTGADTQYF.

The chain uses TRBV20-1 and TRBJ2-5; D could derive from TRBD1 or TRBD2 (5 bases each). V was pared by 6 bases and J by 5 bases, with 19 bases between. The CDR3 consists of 14 residues. Germline lookup yields CDR1 DFQATT and CDR2 SNEGSKA (reference sequence). The CDR3 coding sequence is TGCAGTGCGAGGTTACCGGGACGAACGGAGACCCAGTACTTC. Amino acids: CSARLPGRTETQYF.

The genes are TRBV6-5 and TRBJ2-7; D remains unclear. The CDR3 length is 11 residues. V was shortened by 5 bases and J by 7 bases, with 9 bases between the two germline ends. Germline V CDR1 and CDR2: MNHEY, SVGAGI. CDR3 residues: CASSKLGEQYF. CDR3 nucleotides: TGTGCCAGCAGTAAGTTGGGGGAGCAGTACTTC.

This clonotype was detected once. The chain combines TRBV20-1 with TRBJ2-5; 7 bases are shared with TRBD1. The DNA end favors TRBJ2-7, so the J call may be wrong. CDR1 and CDR2 (germline): DFQATT, SNEGSKA (reference sequence). The CDR3 extends over 13 amino acids. CDR3 DNA: TGCAGTGCAAAGGACAGGCCGCCCTACGAGCAGTACTTC. It translates to CSAKDRPPYEQYF.

This clonotype was picked up a small number of times. V gene TRBV18 combines with J gene TRBJ2-3, with D perhaps matching TRBD1 or TRBD2 (5 bases each). Germline CDR1 KGHSH, CDR2 LQKENI. Trimming stripped 0 bases from V and 3 bases from J, with 7 bases between. The CDR3 length is 14 residues. CDR3 amino acids: CASSPPEGTDTQYF. For the CDR3, the DNA is TGTGCCAGCTCACCACCAGAGGGGACAGATACGCAGTATTTT.

The rearrangement joins TRBV6-2 or TRBV6-3 to TRBJ2-1, with D perhaps TRBD2 (6 bases). The CDR3 covers 17 residues. V was shortened by 0 bases and J by 2 bases, with 14 bases between the two germline ends. The germline V gene has CDR1 MNHEY and CDR2 SVGEGT. This chain's CDR3 is CASSYSVGGDPYNEQFF. DNA of the CDR3: TGTGCCAGCAGTTACTCAGTAGGAGGGGACCCCTACAATGAGCAGTTCTTC.

Concerning this clonotype itself: A single base separates this from a much larger clone, so it may be a read error. The J gene is TRBJ2-5, the V gene TRBV10-3; possibly TRBD1 or TRBD2 for D (5 bases each). TRBJ2-7 explains the end of the DNA better; the J call may be wrong. This CDR3 has 14 amino acids. CDR1 is ENHRY, CDR2 SYGVKD, per germline. The CDR3 DNA follows: TGTGCCATCAGTGAAGAGGGGTTGCCTCACGAGCAGTACTTC. Residues: CAISEEGLPHEQYF.